This is a list of T cell receptor beta chains from one sample in a study of CD8+ T cells in alopecia areata. Some clones are missing from TCRdb's copy, which holds only in-frame ones; the method was immunoSEQ multiplex PCR. Of about 290,000 clones in the sample, over 45% are singletons; the top ten hold under 2%. The sequenced sample was CD4+ T cells sorted from blood, obtained at week 24, from a patient treated with tofacitinib. Every receptor here comes from a human donor with alopecia areata. The CDR3 runs from the conserved cysteine through the conserved F or W. Clone size is not always given. Where it is, it says once, few, many or a class for expanded clones.

few	TRBJ1-5	TRBV5-1	CASSPLGAGNQPQHF
-	TRBJ1-4	TRBV30	CAWSGEEGSFSREKLFF
few	TRBJ1-2	TRBV2	CASSEATTVFGYTF
-	TRBJ2-2	TRBV7-2	CASRQGLDTGELFF
-	TRBJ1-5	TRBV30	CAWSTGTGPQPQHF
-	TRBJ2-2	TRBV7-2	CASSFRDRGLTGELFF
-	TRBJ1-5	TRBV2	CASETDSNQPQHF
-	TRBJ2-2	TRBV5-1	CASSAGDRRNTGELFF
-	TRBJ1-6	TRBV18	CASSPNKGGGSPLHF
-	TRBJ2-2	TRBV7-2	CASSPEWELFF
-	TRBJ2-4	TRBV29-1	CSVKDGSSIQYF